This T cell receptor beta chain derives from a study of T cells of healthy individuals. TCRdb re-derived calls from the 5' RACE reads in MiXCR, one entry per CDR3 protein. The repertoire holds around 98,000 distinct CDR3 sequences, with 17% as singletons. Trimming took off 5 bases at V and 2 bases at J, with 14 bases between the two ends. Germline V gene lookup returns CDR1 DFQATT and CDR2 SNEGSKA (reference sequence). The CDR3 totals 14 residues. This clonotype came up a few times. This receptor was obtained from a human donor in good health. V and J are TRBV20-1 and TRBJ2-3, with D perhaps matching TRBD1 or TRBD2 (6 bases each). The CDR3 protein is CSAQEGGFTDTQYF. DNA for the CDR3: TGCAGTGCTCAAGAGGGGGGATTCACAGATACGCAGTATTTT.